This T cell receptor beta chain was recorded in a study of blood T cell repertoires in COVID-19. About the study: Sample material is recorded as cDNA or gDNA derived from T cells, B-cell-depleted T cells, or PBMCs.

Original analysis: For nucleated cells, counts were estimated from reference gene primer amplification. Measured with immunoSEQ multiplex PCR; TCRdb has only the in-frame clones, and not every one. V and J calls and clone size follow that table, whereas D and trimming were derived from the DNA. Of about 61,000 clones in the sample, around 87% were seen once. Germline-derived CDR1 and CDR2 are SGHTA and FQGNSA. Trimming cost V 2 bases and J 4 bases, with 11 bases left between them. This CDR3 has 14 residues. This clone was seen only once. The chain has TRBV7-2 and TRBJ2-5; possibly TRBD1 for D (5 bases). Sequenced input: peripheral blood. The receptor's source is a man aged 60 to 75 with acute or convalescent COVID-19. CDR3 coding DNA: TGTGCCAGCAGCTTACAGGGTGGAGCAGAGACCCAGTACTTC. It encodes CASSLQGGAETQYF.